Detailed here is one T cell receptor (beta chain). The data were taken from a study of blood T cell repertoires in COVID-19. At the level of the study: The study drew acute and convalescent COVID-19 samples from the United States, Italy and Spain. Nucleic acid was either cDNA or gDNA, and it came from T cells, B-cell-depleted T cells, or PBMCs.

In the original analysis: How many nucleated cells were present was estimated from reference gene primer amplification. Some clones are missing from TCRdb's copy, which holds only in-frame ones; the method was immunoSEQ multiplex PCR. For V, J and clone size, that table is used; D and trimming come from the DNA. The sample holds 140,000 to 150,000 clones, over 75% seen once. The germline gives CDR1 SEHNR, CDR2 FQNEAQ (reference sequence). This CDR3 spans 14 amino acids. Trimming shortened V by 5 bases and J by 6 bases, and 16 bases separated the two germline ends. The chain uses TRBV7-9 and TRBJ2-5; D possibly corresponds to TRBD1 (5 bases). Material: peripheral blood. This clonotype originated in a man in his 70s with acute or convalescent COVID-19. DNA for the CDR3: TGTGCCAGCAGCGCGGACACGAGTTTCCAGACCCAGTACTTC. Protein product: CASSADTSFQTQYF. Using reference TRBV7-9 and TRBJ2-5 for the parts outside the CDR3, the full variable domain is DTGVSQNPRHKITKRGQNVTFRCDPISEHNRLYWYRQTLGQGPEFLTYFQNEAQLEKSRLLSDRFSAERPKGSFSTLEIQRTEQGDSAMYLCASSADTSFQTQYFGPGTRLLVL.